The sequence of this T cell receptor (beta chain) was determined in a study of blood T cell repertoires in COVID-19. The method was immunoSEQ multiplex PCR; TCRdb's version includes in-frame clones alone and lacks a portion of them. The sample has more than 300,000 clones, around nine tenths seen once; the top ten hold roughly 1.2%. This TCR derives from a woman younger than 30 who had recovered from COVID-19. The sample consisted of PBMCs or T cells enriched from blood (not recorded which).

The CDR3 is CAWSTGASTDTQYF. DNA for the CDR3: TGTGCCTGGAGTACAGGGGCGAGCACAGATACGCAGTATTTT. This chain links TRBV30 with TRBJ2-3, with 7 bases fitting TRBD1. Trimming cost V 2 bases and J 0 bases; bases outside gene matches: 2. Germline V gene sequence: CDR1 GTSNPN, CDR2 SVGIG (reference sequence). The CDR3 contains 14 residues.